This is a list of T cell receptor beta chains from one sample in a study of T cell responses to AZD1222 COVID-19 vaccine. The protocol was immunoSEQ multiplex PCR, while the TCRdb copy is restricted to in-frame clones and leaves out a portion. The table lists under 200,000 clones, more than 90% of them singletons, with 3.6% in the top ten. The sample was peripheral blood, taken 28 days after the second dose of the MenACWY control vaccine. Source of these receptors: an adult who received the MenACWY meningococcal vaccine as a control. CDR3s include the opening cysteine and the closing phenylalanine or tryptophan. A D gene is named only where the DNA matches it firmly. Not every row has a clone size; where given, it reads once, few, many or a size class.

V,D,length,size,J,DNA,CDR3
TRBV19,NA,14,NA,TRBJ2-1,TGTGCCAGTAGTATAGATTCCAGAGAGTTAGGGCAGTTCTTC,CASSIDSRELGQFF
TRBV11-3,TRBD2,17,NA,TRBJ2-1,TGTGCCAGCAGCCCCCCTGGGGGGAGACTAGCGGGTAAGGGGCAGTTCTTC,CASSPPGGRLAGKGQFF
TRBV10-1,NA,16,once,TRBJ2-1,TGCGCCAGCAGTGAGTCGGGGCGGAGGGTACTCCATGAGCAGTTCTTC,CASSESGRRVLHEQFF
TRBV7-2,TRBD2,13,NA,TRBJ2-1,TGTGCCAGCAGCTCCGGACTAGCGGGAGATCTATTCTTC,CASSSGLAGDLFF
TRBV30,TRBD2,15,NA,TRBJ2-1,TGTGCCTGGAGTGTACTCTCTAGCGGGAAGGATGAGCAGTTCTTC,CAWSVLSSGKDEQFF
TRBV18,NA,14,NA,TRBJ1-5,TGTGCCAGCTCACCTGGGACTAGCAATCAGCCCCAGCATTTT,CASSPGTSNQPQHF
TRBV27,TRBD2,15,NA,TRBJ2-7,TGTGCCAGTAGAGGGAAGCGGGAGGGCTGGGACGAGCAGTACTTC,CASRGKREGWDEQYF
TRBV28,NA,13,once,TRBJ1-1,TGTGCCAGCAGGCTGACAGGAGGGACTGAAGCTTTCTTT,CASRLTGGTEAFF
TRBV2,TRBD1,16,NA,TRBJ1-5,TGTGCCAGCAGTGATCCAGGGGGCAGGGGCAATCAGCCCCAGCATTTT,CASSDPGGRGNQPQHF
TRBV6-5,TRBD1,13,NA,TRBJ1-2,TGTGCCAGCAGTCGGGACAGATACTATGGCTACACCTTC,CASSRDRYYGYTF
TRBV3-1/TRBV3-2,NA,13,NA,TRBJ1-6,TGTGCCAGCAGCCAGGTTAATAATTCACCCCTCCACTTT,CASSQVNNSPLHF
TRBV7-9,NA,15,NA,TRBJ2-7,TGTGCCAGCAGCCCTCGTCCCGGGACTTCGTCGGAGCAGTACTTC,CASSPRPGTSSEQYF
TRBV2,TRBD2,15,NA,TRBJ2-1,TGTGCCAGCAGTGCACGGCGCGGGGGGTACAATGAGCAGTTCTTC,CASSARRGGYNEQFF
TRBV6-5,NA,13,NA,TRBJ2-7,TGTGCCAGCAGCCCACACCCGATCTACGAGCAGTACTTC,CASSPHPIYEQYF
TRBV13,TRBD1,13,NA,TRBJ2-7,TGTGCCAGCAGCTTGACAGGGGGCTACGAGCAGTACTTC,CASSLTGGYEQYF
TRBV28,NA,14,NA,TRBJ1-5,TGTGCCAGCATCGATCCAGGGTTTGGACAGCCCCAGCATTTT,CASIDPGFGQPQHF
TRBV21-1,NA,12,NA,TRBJ1-1,TGTGCCAGCAGAACGGACAACATTGAAGCTTTCTTT,CASRTDNIEAFF
TRBV5-1,NA,16,NA,TRBJ1-1,TGCGCCAGCAGCTTGTCCGGGACATGGACGAACACTGAAGCTTTCTTT,CASSLSGTWTNTEAFF
TRBV7-2,TRBD1,16,NA,TRBJ1-5,TGTGCCAGCAGCTTAGGAGGCAGGGGGCTCAATCAGCCCCAGCATTTT,CASSLGGRGLNQPQHF
TRBV7-3,TRBD1,14,NA,TRBJ2-7,TGTGCCAGCAGCCCCGGGACAGGGGGCCGCGAGCAGTACTTC,CASSPGTGGREQYF
TRBV25-1,NA,13,NA,TRBJ2-7,TGTGCCAGTGCGGTGGGGGGCGTCTACGAGCAGTACTTC,CASAVGGVYEQYF
TRBV25-1,NA,15,NA,TRBJ2-2,TGTGCCACCACGTTCGGGGCGGGGACCACCGGGGAGCTGTTTTTT,CATTFGAGTTGELFF
TRBV3-1/TRBV3-2,TRBD2,16,NA,TRBJ2-1,TGTGCCAGCAGCCCCCTAAGAGGGACTAGCGGCAATGAGCAGTTCTTC,CASSPLRGTSGNEQFF
TRBV19,TRBD1,20,NA,TRBJ1-5,TGTGCCAGTACCCCAAAGGGTGGGGGACAGGGGACGATGGGCAATCAGCCCCAGCATTTT,CASTPKGGGQGTMGNQPQHF